This T cell receptor (beta chain) stems from a study of tumor-infiltrating lymphocytes in localized non-small cell lung cancer. Overall study: Some samples were collected after neoadjuvant chemotherapy; smokers, never-smokers and several histologies were included. From each patient, both tumor and uninvolved lung, non-adjacent to tumor, were sampled.

Method: immunoSEQ multiplex PCR; TCRdb's copy keeps in-frame clones and lacks some. This sample carries about 9,700 clones, 60% to 80% of them seen once, and the ten largest clones take around a tenth. CDR1 and CDR2 from the germline V gene are SQVTM and ANQGSEA. V was clipped by 3 bases and J by 2 bases, with 13 bases between them. The CDR3 length is 14 residues. The sequencing sample was made of lung tumor tissue. The origin of this receptor is a human donor with non-small cell lung cancer. The V call is TRBV29-1, the J call TRBJ1-2, with D hard to call. As DNA, the CDR3 is TGCAGCGTTGAGGCGGTGGCGTGGAACTATGGCTACACCTTC. Translating gives CSVEAVAWNYGYTF. The complete variable domain, with remaining parts taken from reference TRBV29-1 and TRBJ1-2, reads SAVISQKPSRDICQRGTSLTIQCQVDSQVTMMFWYRQQPGQSLTLIATANQGSEATYESGFVIDKFPISRPNLTFSTLTVSNMSPEDSSIYLCSVEAVAWNYGYTFGSGTRLTVV.